This T cell receptor (beta chain) was sequenced for a study of T cell responses to AZD1222 COVID-19 vaccine. Overall study findings and caveats: Two doses of AZD1222 preceded a rise in Spike-specific TCR breadth and depth. Seropositive status at baseline applied to only five or six AZD1222 recipients. There were repertoire samples only from the period after the peak T cell response. The donor group comprised mostly white British people and more females; the analysis possibly underestimated clonal diversity.

CDR1 is SGHTA, CDR2 FQGNSA, per germline. This CDR3 contains 19 residues. The V and J ends lost 4 bases and 1 base, in that order; junction bases with no gene match: 12. The protocol was immunoSEQ multiplex PCR, while the TCRdb copy is restricted to in-frame clones and leaves out a portion. This table has more than 95,000 clones, approximately 89% appearing once. This clone came up a few times. Its target is not known. This sequence was found in an adult in good health. Sequencing was performed on peripheral blood, taken on day 0 of AZD1222 vaccination. The rearrangement links TRBV7-2 to TRBJ2-1; TRBD2 agrees at 11 bases. CDR3: CASSSPGGLAGGSYNEQFF. CDR3 sequence (DNA): TGTGCCAGCAGCTCCCCCGGCGGGCTAGCGGGAGGATCCTACAATGAGCAGTTCTTC.